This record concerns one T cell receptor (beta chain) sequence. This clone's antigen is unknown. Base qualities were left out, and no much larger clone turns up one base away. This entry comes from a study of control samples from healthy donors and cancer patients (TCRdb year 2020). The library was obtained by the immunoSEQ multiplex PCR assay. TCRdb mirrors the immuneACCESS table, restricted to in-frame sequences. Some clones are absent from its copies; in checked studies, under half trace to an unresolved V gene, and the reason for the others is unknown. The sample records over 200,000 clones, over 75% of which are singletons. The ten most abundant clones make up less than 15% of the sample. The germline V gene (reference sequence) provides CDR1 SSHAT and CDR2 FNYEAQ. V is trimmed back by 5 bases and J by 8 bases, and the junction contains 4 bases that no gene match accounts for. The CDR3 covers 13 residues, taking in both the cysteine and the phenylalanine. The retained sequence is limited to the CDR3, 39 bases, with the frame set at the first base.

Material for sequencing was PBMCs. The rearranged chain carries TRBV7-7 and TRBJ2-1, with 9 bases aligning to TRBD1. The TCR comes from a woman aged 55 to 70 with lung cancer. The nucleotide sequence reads TGTGCCAGCAGCAAACAGGGGGCAGATGAGCAGTTCTTC. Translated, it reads CASSKQGADEQFF.